This T cell receptor (beta chain) was recovered during a study of beta chain features in type 1 diabetes. Across the whole study: Healthy donors and patients showed comparable age, gender and cell yields.

Purity of each sorted population was above 98%. Every bit of the isolated RNA underwent reverse transcription, so sequencing read expressed TCRB transcripts. The table came from immunoSEQ multiplex PCR; TCRdb's copy has only in-frame clones and leaves some out. The data contain under 350,000 clones, roughly 24% of them seen just once; the ten biggest clones take up more than 0.009%. V trimming: 3 bases; J trimming: 2 bases; junction bases outside the gene matches: 2. The germline V gene has CDR1 KGHSH and CDR2 LQKENI. CDR3 size: 15 residues. Study-wide results and limits: Across all four CD4+ subsets, people with type 1 diabetes showed modestly shorter TCRB CDR3s. TCRB repertoires of naive, central memory and Treg cells appeared more similar among patients than among healthy donors.

On this clone itself: Its antigen is not known. The sample contains more than one DNA sequence encoding this CDR3.

Material: naive CD4+ T cells from blood. The receptor's source is a woman under 40 with type 1 diabetes. The V and J genes are TRBV18 and TRBJ1-5; 9 bases agree with TRBD1. The CDR3 spells CASSPGQGGNQPQHF. The CDR3 DNA follows: TGTGCCAGCTCACCGGGACAGGGTGGCAATCAGCCCCAGCATTTT.